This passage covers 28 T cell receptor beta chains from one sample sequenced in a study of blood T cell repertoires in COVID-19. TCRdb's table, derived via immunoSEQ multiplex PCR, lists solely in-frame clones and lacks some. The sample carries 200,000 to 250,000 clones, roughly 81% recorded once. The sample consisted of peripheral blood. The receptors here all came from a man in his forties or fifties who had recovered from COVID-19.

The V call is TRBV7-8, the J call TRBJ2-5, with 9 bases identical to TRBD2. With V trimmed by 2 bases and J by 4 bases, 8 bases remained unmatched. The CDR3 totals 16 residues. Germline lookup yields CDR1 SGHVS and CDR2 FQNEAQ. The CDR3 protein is CASSLRGGRARETQYF. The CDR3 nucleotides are TGTGCCAGCAGCTTAAGGGGCGGGAGGGCCAGAGAGACCCAGTACTTC.

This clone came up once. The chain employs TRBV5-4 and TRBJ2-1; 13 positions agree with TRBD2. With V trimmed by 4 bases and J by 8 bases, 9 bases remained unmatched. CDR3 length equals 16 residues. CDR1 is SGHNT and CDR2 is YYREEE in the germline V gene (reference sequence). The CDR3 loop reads CASSPRTSGRKDEQFF. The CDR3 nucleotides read TGTGCCAGCAGCCCAAGGACTAGCGGGAGAAAGGATGAGCAGTTCTTC.

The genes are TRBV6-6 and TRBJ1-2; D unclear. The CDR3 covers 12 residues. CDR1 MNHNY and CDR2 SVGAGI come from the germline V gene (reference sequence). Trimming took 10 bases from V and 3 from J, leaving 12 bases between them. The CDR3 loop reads CATREGDYGYTF. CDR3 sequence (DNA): TGTGCCACCCGGGAGGGTGACTATGGCTACACCTTC.

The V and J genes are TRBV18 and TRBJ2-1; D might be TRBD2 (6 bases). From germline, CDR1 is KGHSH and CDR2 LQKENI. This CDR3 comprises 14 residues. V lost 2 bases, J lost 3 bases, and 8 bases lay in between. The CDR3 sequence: CASSPAGIYNEQFF. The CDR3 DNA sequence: TGTGCCAGCTCACCAGCGGGAATCTACAATGAGCAGTTCTTC.

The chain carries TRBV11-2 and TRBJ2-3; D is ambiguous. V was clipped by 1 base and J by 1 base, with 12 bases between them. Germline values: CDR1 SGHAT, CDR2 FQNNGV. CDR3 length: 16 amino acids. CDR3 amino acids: CASSLVRSGRTDTQYF. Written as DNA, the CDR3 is TGTGCCAGCAGCTTAGTCCGAAGTGGGCGCACAGATACGCAGTATTTT.

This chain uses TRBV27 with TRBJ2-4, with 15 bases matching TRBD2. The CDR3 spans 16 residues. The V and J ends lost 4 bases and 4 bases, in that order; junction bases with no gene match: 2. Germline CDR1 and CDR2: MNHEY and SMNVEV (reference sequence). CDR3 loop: CASSSGTSGGKNIQYF. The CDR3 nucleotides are TGTGCCAGCAGTTCCGGGACTAGCGGGGGGAAAAACATTCAGTACTTC.

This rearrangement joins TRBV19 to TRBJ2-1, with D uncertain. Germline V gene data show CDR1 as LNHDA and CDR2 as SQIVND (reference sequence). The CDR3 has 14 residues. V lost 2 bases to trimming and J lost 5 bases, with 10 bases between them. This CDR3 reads CASSIIAQNNEQFF. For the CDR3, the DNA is TGTGCCAGTAGTATAATAGCTCAGAACAATGAGCAGTTCTTC.

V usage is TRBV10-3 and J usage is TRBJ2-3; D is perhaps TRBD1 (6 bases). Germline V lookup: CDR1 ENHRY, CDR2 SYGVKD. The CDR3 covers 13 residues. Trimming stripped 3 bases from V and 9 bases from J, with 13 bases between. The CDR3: CAISDAPQGTQYF. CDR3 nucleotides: TGTGCCATCAGTGATGCCCCACAGGGAACGCAGTATTTT.

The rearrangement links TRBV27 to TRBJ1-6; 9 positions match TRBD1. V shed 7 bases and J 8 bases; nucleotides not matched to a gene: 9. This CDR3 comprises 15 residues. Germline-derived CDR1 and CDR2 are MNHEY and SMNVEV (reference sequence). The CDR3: CASNPRDRVDSPLHF. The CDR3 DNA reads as TGTGCCAGCAACCCCCGGGACAGGGTTGATTCACCCCTCCACTTT.

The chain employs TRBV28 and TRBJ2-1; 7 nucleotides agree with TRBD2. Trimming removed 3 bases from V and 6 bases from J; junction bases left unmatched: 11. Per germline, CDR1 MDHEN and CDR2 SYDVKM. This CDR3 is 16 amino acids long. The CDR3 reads CASSFPGAGSFNEQFF. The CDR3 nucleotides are TGTGCCAGCAGTTTCCCTGGAGCGGGAAGTTTCAATGAGCAGTTCTTC.

CDR3 bases: TGCGCCAGCAGTCTAGCGGGAGTCGCCTACAATGAGCAGTTCTTC. It specifies CASSLAGVAYNEQFF. The chain joins TRBV10-2 to TRBJ2-1, with 10 bases lining up with TRBD2. Germline lookup yields CDR1 WSHSY and CDR2 SAAADI. The junction had 3 bases not matched to a gene; V was cut back by 5 bases and J by 2 bases. This CDR3 spans 15 amino acids.

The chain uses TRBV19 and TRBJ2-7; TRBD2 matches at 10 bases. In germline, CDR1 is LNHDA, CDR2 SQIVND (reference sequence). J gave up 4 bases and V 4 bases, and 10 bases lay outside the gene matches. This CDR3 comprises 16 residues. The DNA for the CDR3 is TGTGCCAGTAGTACTGGGGCTAGCGGGAGTGGTTACGAGCAGTACTTC. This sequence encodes CASSTGASGSGYEQYF.

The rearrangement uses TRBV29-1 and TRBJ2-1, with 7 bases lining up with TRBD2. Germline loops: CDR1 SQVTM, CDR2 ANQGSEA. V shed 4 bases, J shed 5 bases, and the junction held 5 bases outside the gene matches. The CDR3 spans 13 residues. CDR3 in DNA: TGCAGCGTTGTAAGCGGGACCGACAATGAGCAGTTCTTC. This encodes CSVVSGTDNEQFF.

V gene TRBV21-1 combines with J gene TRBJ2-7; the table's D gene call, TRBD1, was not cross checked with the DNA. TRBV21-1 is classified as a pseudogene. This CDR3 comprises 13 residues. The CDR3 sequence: CANPDTRGNEQYF. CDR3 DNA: TGTGCCAACCCGGACACGCGTGGGAACGAGCAGTACTTC.

As DNA, the CDR3 is TGCAGCGTACTCGGCCGACGCGGGCAACTACGCACAGATACGCAGTATTTT. Translating it yields CSVLGRRGQLRTDTQYF. The chain recombines TRBV29-1 with TRBJ2-3; D possibly corresponds to TRBD2 (5 bases). With 6 bases removed from V and 1 base from J, the gap between germline ends came to 23 bases. The CDR3 covers 17 residues. The V gene's germline CDR1 is SQVTM and CDR2 ANQGSEA.

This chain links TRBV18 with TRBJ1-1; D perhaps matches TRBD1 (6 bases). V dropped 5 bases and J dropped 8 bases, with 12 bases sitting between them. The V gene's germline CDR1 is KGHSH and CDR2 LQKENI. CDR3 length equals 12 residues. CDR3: CASSTTGTEAFF. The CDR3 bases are TGTGCCAGCTCAACGACCGGGACAGAAGCTTTCTTT.

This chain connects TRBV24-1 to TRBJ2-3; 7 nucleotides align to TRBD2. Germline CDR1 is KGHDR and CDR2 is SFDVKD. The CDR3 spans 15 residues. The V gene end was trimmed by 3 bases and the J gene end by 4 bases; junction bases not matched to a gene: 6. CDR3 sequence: CATSDRGRAADTQYF. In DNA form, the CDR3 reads TGTGCCACCAGTGATAGAGGGAGGGCTGCAGATACGCAGTATTTT.

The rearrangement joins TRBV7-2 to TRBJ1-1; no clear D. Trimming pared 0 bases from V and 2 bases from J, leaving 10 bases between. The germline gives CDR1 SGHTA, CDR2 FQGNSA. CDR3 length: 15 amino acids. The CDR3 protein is CASSLADMLNTEAFF. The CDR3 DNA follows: TGTGCCAGCAGCTTAGCTGACATGCTCAACACTGAAGCTTTCTTT. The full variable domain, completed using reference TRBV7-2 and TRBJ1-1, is GAGVSQSPSNKVTEKGKDVELRCDPISGHTALYWYRQSLGQGLEFLIYFQGNSAPDKSGLPSDRFSAERTGGSVSTLTIQRTQQEDSAVYLCASSLADMLNTEAFFGQGTRLTVV.

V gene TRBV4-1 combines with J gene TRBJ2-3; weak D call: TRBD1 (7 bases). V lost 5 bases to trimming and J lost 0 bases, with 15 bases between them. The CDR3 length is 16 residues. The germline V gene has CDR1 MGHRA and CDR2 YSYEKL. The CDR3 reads CASSVGGGASTDTQYF. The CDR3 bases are TGCGCCAGCAGCGTTGGAGGGGGCGCGAGCACAGATACGCAGTATTTT.

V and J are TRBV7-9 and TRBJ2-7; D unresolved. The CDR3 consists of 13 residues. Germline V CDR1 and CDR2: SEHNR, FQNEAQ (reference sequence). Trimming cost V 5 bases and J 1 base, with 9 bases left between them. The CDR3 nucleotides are TGTGCCAGCAGCCCAAGCGTGTCCTACGAGCAGTACTTC. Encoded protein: CASSPSVSYEQYF. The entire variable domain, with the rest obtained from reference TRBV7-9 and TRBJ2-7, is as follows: DTGVSQNPRHKITKRGQNVTFRCDPISEHNRLYWYRQTLGQGPEFLTYFQNEAQLEKSRLLSDRFSAERPKGSFSTLEIQRTEQGDSAMYLCASSPSVSYEQYFGPGTRLTVT.

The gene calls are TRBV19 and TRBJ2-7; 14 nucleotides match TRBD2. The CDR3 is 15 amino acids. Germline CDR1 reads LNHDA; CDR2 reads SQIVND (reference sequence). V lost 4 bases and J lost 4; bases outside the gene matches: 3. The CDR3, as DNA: TGTGCCAGTAGTACCCGACTAGCGGGAGGGTACGAGCAGTACTTC. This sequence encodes CASSTRLAGGYEQYF.

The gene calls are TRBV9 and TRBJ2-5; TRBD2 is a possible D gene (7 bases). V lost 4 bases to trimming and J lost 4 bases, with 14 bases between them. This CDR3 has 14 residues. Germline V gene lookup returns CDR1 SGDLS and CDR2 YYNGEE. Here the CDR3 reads CASSPGGGGETQYF. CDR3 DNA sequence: TGTGCCAGCAGCCCGGGCGGGGGCGGAGAGACCCAGTACTTC.

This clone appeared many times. This CDR3 reads CASSQGETTYTF. In nucleotides, the CDR3 is TGTGCCAGCAGCCAAGGCGAGACAACCTACACCTTC. V is TRBV3-1 (or the pseudogene TRBV3-2) and J is TRBJ1-2; D is ambiguous. Trimming stripped 1 base from V and 10 bases from J, with 10 bases between. CDR3 length equals 12 residues. Germline V gene sequence: CDR1 LGHDT, CDR2 YNNKEL (reference sequence).

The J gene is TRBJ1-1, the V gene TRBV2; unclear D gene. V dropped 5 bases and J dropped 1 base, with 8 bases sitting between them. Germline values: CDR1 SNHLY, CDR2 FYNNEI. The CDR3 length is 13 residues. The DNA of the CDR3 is TGTGCCAGCAGTCCGCGGGGGAACACTGAAGCTTTCTTT. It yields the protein CASSPRGNTEAFF.

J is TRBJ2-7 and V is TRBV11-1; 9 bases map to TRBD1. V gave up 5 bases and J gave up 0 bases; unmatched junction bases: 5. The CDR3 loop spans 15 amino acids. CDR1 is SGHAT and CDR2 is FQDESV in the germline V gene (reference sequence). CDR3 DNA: TGTGCCAGCAGCACTCCGGACAGGGGCTCCTACGAGCAGTACTTC. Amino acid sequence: CASSTPDRGSYEQYF.

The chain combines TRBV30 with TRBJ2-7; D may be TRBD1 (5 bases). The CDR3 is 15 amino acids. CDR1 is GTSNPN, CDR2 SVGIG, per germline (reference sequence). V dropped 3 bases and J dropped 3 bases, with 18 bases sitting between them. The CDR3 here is CAWSAPDTAFYEQYF. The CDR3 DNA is TGTGCCTGGAGCGCCCCGGACACAGCGTTCTACGAGCAGTACTTC.

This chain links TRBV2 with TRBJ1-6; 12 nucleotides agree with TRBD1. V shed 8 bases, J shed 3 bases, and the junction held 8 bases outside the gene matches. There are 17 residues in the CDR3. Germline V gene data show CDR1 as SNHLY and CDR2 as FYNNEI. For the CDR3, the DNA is TGTGCCAGCGTACCCCGGGACAGGGGGCGCTATAATTCACCCCTCCACTTT. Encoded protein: CASVPRDRGRYNSPLHF.

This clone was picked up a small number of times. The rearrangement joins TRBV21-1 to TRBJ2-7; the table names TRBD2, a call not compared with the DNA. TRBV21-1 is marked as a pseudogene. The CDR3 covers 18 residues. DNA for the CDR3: TGTGCCAGCAGCAAGGAGTTAACGGGAGAGCGAGAGGCCTACGAGCAGTACTTC. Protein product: CASSKELTGEREAYEQYF.